This TCR beta chain was observed in a study of blood T cell repertoires in COVID-19. CDR1 is SGHRS, CDR2 YFSETQ, per germline. There are 14 residues in the CDR3. V was trimmed by 0 bases and J by 1 base, leaving 7 bases between them. Clinical history as reported by participants underpinned cohort assignment. In the authors' workflow: Amplification of reference gene primers provided the estimated nucleated cell counts. The data were produced by immunoSEQ multiplex PCR, yet TCRdb's version contains in-frame clones alone and is incomplete. The V and J calls and clone size were taken over from that table, and D and trimming were inferred from the DNA. This sample yields fewer than 400,000 clones, of which 90% are seen a single time; 3% to 5% belongs to the top ten.

This chain uses TRBV5-1 with TRBJ1-1; a weak D match, TRBD1 (6 bases). Sequencing input: PBMCs or T cells enriched from blood (not recorded which). The source is a woman in her 30s who had been exposed to COVID-19. The CDR3 DNA is TGCGCCAGCAGCTTGGAAGGGGGGAACACTGAAGCTTTCTTT. This gives the protein CASSLEGGNTEAFF.